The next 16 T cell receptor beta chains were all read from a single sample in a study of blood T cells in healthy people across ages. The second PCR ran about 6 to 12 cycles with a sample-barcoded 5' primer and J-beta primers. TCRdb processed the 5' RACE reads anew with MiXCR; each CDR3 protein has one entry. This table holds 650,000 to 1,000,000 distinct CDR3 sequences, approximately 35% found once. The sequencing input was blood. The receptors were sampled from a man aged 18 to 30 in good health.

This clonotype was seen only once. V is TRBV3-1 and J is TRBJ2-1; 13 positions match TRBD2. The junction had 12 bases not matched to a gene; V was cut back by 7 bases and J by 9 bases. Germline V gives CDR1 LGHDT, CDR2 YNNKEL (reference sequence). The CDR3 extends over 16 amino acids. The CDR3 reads CASTLLLAGGQPEQFF. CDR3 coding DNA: TGTGCCAGCACGCTGCTACTAGCGGGGGGGCAACCTGAGCAGTTCTTC.

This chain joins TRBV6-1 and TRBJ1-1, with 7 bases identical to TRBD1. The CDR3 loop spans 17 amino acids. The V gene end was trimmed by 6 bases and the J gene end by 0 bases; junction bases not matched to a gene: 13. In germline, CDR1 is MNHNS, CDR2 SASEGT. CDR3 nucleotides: TGTGCCAGCAGCCCGACCTGGACAGGATCAATGAACACTGAAGCTTTCTTT. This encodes CASSPTWTGSMNTEAFF.

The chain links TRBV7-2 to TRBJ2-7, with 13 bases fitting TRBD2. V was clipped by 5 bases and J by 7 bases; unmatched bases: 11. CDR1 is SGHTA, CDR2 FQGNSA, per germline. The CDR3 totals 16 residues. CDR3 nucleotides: TGTGCCAGCAGCCGGGGGACTAGCGGGGCCTACAATGAGCAGTACTTC. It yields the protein CASSRGTSGAYNEQYF.

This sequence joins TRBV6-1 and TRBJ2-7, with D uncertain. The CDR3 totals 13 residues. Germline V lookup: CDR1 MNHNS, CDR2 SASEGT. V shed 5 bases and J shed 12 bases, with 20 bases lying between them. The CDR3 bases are TGTGCCAGCAGTCTCCAGACATCCCAGGAAGGGTACTTC. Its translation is CASSLQTSQEGYF.

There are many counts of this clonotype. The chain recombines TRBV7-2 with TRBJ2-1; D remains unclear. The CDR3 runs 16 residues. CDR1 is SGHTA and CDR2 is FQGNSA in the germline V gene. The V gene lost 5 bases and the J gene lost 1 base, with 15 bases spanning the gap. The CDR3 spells CASSLVVLRSYNEQFF. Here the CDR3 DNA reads TGTGCCAGCAGCCTAGTAGTTTTACGGTCCTACAATGAGCAGTTCTTC.

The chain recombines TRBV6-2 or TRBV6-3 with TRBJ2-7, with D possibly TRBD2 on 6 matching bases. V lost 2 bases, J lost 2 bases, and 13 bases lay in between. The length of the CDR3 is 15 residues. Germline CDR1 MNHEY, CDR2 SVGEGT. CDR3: CASSYGSREAYEQYF. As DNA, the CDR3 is TGTGCCAGCAGTTACGGCAGCAGGGAGGCCTACGAGCAGTACTTC.

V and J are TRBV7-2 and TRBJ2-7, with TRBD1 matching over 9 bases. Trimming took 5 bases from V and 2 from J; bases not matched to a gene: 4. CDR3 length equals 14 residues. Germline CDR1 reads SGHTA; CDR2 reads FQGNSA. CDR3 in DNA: TGTGCCAGCAGCGCCGGGACAGGGCCCTACGAGCAGTACTTC. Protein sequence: CASSAGTGPYEQYF.

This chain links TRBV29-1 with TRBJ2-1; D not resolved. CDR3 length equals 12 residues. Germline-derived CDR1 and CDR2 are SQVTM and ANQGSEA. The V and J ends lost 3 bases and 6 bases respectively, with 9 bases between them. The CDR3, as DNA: TGCAGCGTTGATCCAGACCTCAATGAGCAGTTCTTC. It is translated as CSVDPDLNEQFF.

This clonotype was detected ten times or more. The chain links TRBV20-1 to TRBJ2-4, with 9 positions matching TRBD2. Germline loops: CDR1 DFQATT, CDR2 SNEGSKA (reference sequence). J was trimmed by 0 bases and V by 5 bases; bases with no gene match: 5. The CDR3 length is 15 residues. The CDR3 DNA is TGCAGTGCTGAGAGCGGGGGGATAGCCAAAAACATTCAGTACTTC. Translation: CSAESGGIAKNIQYF.

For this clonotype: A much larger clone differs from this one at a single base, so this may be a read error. In DNA form, the CDR3 reads TGCGCCAGCAGCCAAGAGTTGGTAGCTATCGAGACCCAGTACTTC. Protein product: CASSQELVAIETQYF. The chain has TRBV4-3 and TRBJ2-5, with D unclear. V was trimmed by 0 bases and J by 5 bases, leaving 13 bases between them. The germline CDR1 and CDR2 sequences are LGHNA and YSLEER. The CDR3 runs 15 residues.

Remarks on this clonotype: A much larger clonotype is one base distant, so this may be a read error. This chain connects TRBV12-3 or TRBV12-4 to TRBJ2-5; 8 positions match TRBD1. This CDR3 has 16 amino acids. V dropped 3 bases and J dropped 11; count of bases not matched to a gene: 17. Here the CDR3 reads CASSLLGTGGNNEQYF. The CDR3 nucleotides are TGTGCCAGCAGTTTGTTGGGGACAGGCGGGAACAATGAGCAGTACTTC.

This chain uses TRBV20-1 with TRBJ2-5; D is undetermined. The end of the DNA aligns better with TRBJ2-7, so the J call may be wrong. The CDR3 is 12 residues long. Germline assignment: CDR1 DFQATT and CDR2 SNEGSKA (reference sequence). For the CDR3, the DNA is TGCAGTGCTAGAGCCGGAGATTACGAGCAGTACTTC. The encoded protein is CSARAGDYEQYF.

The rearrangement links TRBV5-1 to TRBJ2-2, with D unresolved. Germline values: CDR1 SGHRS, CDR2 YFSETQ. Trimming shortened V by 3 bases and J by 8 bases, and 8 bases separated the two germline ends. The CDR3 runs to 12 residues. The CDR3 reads CASSSVLGELFF. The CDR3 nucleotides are TGCGCCAGCAGCTCTGTCCTGGGGGAGCTGTTTTTT.

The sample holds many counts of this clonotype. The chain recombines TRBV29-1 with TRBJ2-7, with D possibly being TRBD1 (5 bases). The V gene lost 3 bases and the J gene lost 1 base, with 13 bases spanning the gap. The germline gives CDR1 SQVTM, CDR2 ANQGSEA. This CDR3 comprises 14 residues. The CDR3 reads CSVEILDNSYEQYF. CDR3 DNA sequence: TGCAGCGTTGAGATCCTGGACAATTCCTACGAGCAGTACTTC.

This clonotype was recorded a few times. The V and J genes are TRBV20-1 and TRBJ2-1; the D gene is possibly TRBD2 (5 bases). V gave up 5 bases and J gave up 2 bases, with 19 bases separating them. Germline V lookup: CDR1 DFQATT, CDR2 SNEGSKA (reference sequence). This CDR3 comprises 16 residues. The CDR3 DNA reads TGCAGTGCTCCCCCGGAGCGGTGGAGTACCTACAATGAGCAGTTCTTC. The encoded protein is CSAPPERWSTYNEQFF.

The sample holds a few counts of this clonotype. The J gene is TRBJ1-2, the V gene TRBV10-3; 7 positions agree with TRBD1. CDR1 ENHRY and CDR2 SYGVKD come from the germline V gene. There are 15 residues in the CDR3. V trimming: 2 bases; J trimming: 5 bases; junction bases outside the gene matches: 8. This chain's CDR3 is CAISEVGDSTYGYTF. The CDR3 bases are TGTGCCATCAGTGAGGTAGGGGACAGCACGTATGGCTACACCTTC.